Sequencing of this T cell receptor beta chain was carried out in a study of control samples from healthy donors and cancer patients. Profiled with immunoSEQ multiplex PCR; TCRdb holds only in-frame clones, not every one. The sample consists of approximately 58,000 clones, approximately 87% of them appearing once. This receptor was obtained from a woman aged 55-70 years with lung cancer. The sample was PBMCs.

The CDR3 reads CAWGRTSGAYEQYF. As DNA, the CDR3 is TGTGCCTGGGGGAGGACTAGCGGTGCCTACGAGCAGTACTTC. The V call is TRBV30, the J call TRBJ2-7; 10 positions agree with TRBD2. Germline trimming cut 5 bases from V and 2 bases from J; bases unmatched to any gene: 6. CDR1 and CDR2 from the germline V gene are GTSNPN and SVGIG (reference sequence). This CDR3 is 14 amino acids long.